This passage covers 24 T cell receptor beta chains from one sample sequenced in a study of siplizumab effects on memory and regulatory T cells. Some clones are missing from TCRdb's copy, which holds only in-frame ones; the method was immunoSEQ multiplex PCR. The repertoire consists of about 99,000 clones, with more than 85% occurring once and the leading ten covering around 0.62%. The sequencing input was Tregs sorted from blood. The receptors were sampled from a human donor in good health.

A word on this clone: Additional DNA sequences in this sample encode the identical CDR3. The V gene is TRBV5-1, the J gene TRBJ2-5; D ambiguous. Trimming cost V 2 bases and J 4 bases, with 3 bases left between them. Germline CDR1 SGHRS, CDR2 YFSETQ. CDR3 length equals 11 residues. The CDR3 region is CASSFGETQYF. Written as DNA, the CDR3 is TGCGCCAGCAGCTTCGGAGAGACCCAGTACTTC.

This clone was counted ten times or more. The gene calls are TRBV2 and TRBJ1-1; no clear D. The length of the CDR3 is 13 residues. V was cut by 4 bases and J by 2 bases, with 8 bases left in between. CDR1 and CDR2 (germline): SNHLY, FYNNEI. For the CDR3, the DNA is TGTGCCAGCAGTGTCTTCCCAAACACTGAAGCTTTCTTT. This gives the protein CASSVFPNTEAFF. The full variable domain, its missing parts supplied by reference TRBV2 and TRBJ1-1, is EPEVTQTPSHQVTQMGQEVILRCVPISNHLYFYWYRQILGQKVEFLVSFYNNEISEKSEIFDDQFSVERPDGSNFTLKIRSTKLEDSAMYFCASSVFPNTEAFFGQGTRLTVV.

The rearrangement joins TRBV2 to TRBJ2-3, with D perhaps TRBD1 (5 bases). CDR3 length: 15 residues. The germline CDR1 and CDR2 sequences are SNHLY and FYNNEI. Trimming shortened V by 5 bases and J by 4 bases, and 16 bases separated the two germline ends. CDR3 loop: CASSPQGSHSDTQYF. The DNA of the CDR3 is TGTGCCAGCAGTCCCCAGGGTTCCCATTCAGATACGCAGTATTTT. Drawing the rest from reference TRBV2 and TRBJ2-3, the complete variable domain is EPEVTQTPSHQVTQMGQEVILRCVPISNHLYFYWYRQILGQKVEFLVSFYNNEISEKSEIFDDQFSVERPDGSNFTLKIRSTKLEDSAMYFCASSPQGSHSDTQYFGPGTRLTVL.

On this clone itself: One junction end does not reproduce the germline sequence, and a read error may be involved. The genes are TRBV7-7 and TRBJ2-2, with D hard to call. This CDR3 has 16 residues. Germline values: CDR1 SSHAT, CDR2 FNYEAQ (reference sequence). Here the CDR3 DNA reads TGTGCTAGCAGCCCTCGTCCAGCGCCGAACACCGGGGAGCTGTTTTTT. This sequence encodes CASSPRPAPNTGELFF.

This chain joins TRBV4-2 and TRBJ1-5; a weak D match, TRBD1 (5 bases). The CDR3 is 15 amino acids. V was cut by 0 bases and J by 4 bases, with 10 bases left in between. The germline V gene has CDR1 LGHNA and CDR2 YNFKEQ. CDR3 coding DNA: TGTGCCAGCAGCCAAGATGGGGGGGGAAATCAGCCCCAGCATTTT. Its protein product is CASSQDGGGNQPQHF.

CDR3 DNA sequence: TGCGCCAGCAGGGGGGATCTAGCGTATACAGATACGCAGTATTTT. It specifies CASRGDLAYTDTQYF. J is TRBJ2-3 and V is TRBV5-1; possible D gene TRBD2, 6 bases. The germline V gene has CDR1 SGHRS and CDR2 YFSETQ. CDR3 length: 15 residues. V was shortened by 5 bases and J by 3 bases, with 16 bases between the two germline ends.

This chain links TRBV6-5 with TRBJ1-1, with D tentatively TRBD1 (6 bases). V was clipped by 5 bases and J by 0 bases, with 13 bases between them. This CDR3 comprises 15 residues. CDR1 is MNHEY, CDR2 SVGAGI, per germline. CDR3: CASSPGQYMNTEAFF. In DNA form, the CDR3 reads TGTGCCAGCAGTCCCGGACAGTACATGAACACTGAAGCTTTCTTT.

V and J are TRBV11-3 and TRBJ2-1; D may be TRBD2 (5 bases). Per germline, CDR1 SGHNT and CDR2 YENEEA. With 0 bases removed from V and 3 bases from J, the gap between germline ends came to 9 bases. The CDR3 consists of 15 residues. The CDR3 loop is CASSLDHRDYNEQFF. DNA of the CDR3: TGTGCCAGCAGCTTAGATCACCGGGACTACAATGAGCAGTTCTTC.

This rearrangement joins TRBV2 to TRBJ2-1; weak D call: TRBD2 (5 bases). The CDR3 is 14 amino acids. Per germline, CDR1 SNHLY and CDR2 FYNNEI. V was trimmed by 7 bases and J by 7 bases, leaving 17 bases between them. The CDR3 DNA reads TGTGCCAGCAATCGCGGGCAGATAATGAATGAGCAGTTCTTC. Translated: CASNRGQIMNEQFF.

This clone has only one observation. The chain couples TRBV5-1 to TRBJ1-4; the D gene is possibly TRBD1 (5 bases). The CDR3 spans 16 residues. CDR1 is SGHRS, CDR2 YFSETQ, per germline. V lost 1 base and J 3 bases, leaving 13 bases between the germline ends. The CDR3 is CASSLTGVFSNEKLFF. In DNA form, the CDR3 reads TGCGCCAGCAGCTTGACGGGGGTCTTCTCTAATGAAAAACTGTTTTTT.

V is TRBV2 and J is TRBJ2-7, with 13 bases identical to TRBD2. CDR3 length: 14 residues. Germline CDR1 and CDR2: SNHLY and FYNNEI. The V and J ends lost 6 bases and 7 bases, in that order; junction bases with no gene match: 6. The CDR3 loop is CASRLAGGPREQYF. The DNA of the CDR3 is TGTGCCAGCAGACTAGCGGGGGGGCCTCGGGAGCAGTACTTC.

This sequence joins TRBV14 and TRBJ2-7, with D uncertain. Germline V gene lookup returns CDR1 SGHDN and CDR2 FVKESK. The length of the CDR3 is 14 residues. Trimming left V 4 bases short and J 5 bases short, with 15 bases between. CDR3 bases: TGTGCCAGCAGCCTAGTCGTGCGAAGCCACGAGCAGTACTTC. This translates into CASSLVVRSHEQYF.

This rearrangement joins TRBV6-5 to TRBJ1-1; D is undetermined. V was cut by 4 bases and J by 0 bases, with 6 bases left in between. Germline CDR1 and CDR2: MNHEY and SVGAGI. The CDR3 has 13 amino acids. The CDR3 coding sequence is TGTGCCAGCAGTTCTGTCCTGAACACTGAAGCTTTCTTT. It codes for CASSSVLNTEAFF.

This chain links TRBV6-6 with TRBJ2-7; D is undetermined. The germline gives CDR1 MNHNY, CDR2 SVGAGI (reference sequence). The V and J ends lost 4 bases and 2 bases respectively, with 12 bases between them. CDR3 length: 14 amino acids. CDR3 in DNA: TGTGCCAGCAGTTTTGCTTCTGAGGCCTACGAGCAGTACTTC. Translated, it gives CASSFASEAYEQYF.

This clone was seen a single time. The rearrangement links TRBV5-1 to TRBJ1-1; D call uncertain. The V end was cut by 0 bases, the J end by 3 bases, with 12 bases between. The CDR3 contains 15 residues. Germline V gene data show CDR1 as SGHRS and CDR2 as YFSETQ. The CDR3, as DNA: TGCGCCAGCAGCTTGGATTACCAGGACCACACTGAAGCTTTCTTT. Translated, it gives CASSLDYQDHTEAFF.

V is TRBV15 and J is TRBJ2-1, with D perhaps TRBD1 (6 bases). Germline CDR1 and CDR2: LNHNV and YYDKDF (reference sequence). This CDR3 has 12 amino acids. Trimming took off 6 bases at V and 9 bases at J, with 12 bases between the two ends. The CDR3 coding sequence is TGTGCCACCAGGGCAGGGGTGACTGAGCAGTTCTTC. The encoded protein is CATRAGVTEQFF.

This clone was counted a few times. V and J are TRBV7-6 and TRBJ2-2; D unresolved. The ends were cut back, 4 bases at V and 6 bases at J, with 18 bases in the middle. The CDR3 totals 16 residues. The germline CDR1 and CDR2 sequences are SGHVS and FNYEAQ. The CDR3 sequence is CASSSWAPEASGELFF. The CDR3 region has the DNA TGTGCCAGCAGCTCATGGGCCCCCGAGGCATCCGGGGAGCTGTTTTTT.

The V gene is TRBV7-3, the J gene TRBJ1-2, with 7 bases lining up with TRBD1. CDR1 SGHTA and CDR2 FQGTGA come from the germline V gene. Trimming removed 5 bases from V and 5 bases from J; junction bases left unmatched: 5. This CDR3 comprises 13 residues. CDR3 coding DNA: TGTGCCAGCAGCCCCGGGACAGAATATGGCTACACCTTC. Translation: CASSPGTEYGYTF.

This clone was seen a single time. The rearrangement uses TRBV30 and TRBJ1-3, with D unresolved. The CDR3 contains 13 residues. The V gene lost 3 bases and the J gene lost 2 bases, with 8 bases spanning the gap. Germline V gives CDR1 GTSNPN, CDR2 SVGIG (reference sequence). Here the CDR3 DNA reads TGTGCCTGGAGCGGCGGGCCTGGAAACACCATATATTTT. Translation gives CAWSGGPGNTIYF.

The chain couples TRBV19 to TRBJ1-2, with 7 nucleotides matching TRBD1. J gave up 3 bases and V 6 bases, and 4 bases lay outside the gene matches. CDR1 and CDR2 (germline): LNHDA, SQIVND (reference sequence). The length of the CDR3 is 13 residues. CDR3 DNA: TGTGCCAGTAGCCTTACAGGGGACTATGGCTACACCTTC. It encodes CASSLTGDYGYTF.

The chain employs TRBV19 and TRBJ2-2, with unresolved D. This CDR3 has 16 residues. V lost 1 base, J lost 5 bases, and 14 bases lay in between. The germline CDR1 and CDR2 sequences are LNHDA and SQIVND (reference sequence). The CDR3 spells CASSIARLLKTGELFF. Written as DNA, the CDR3 is TGTGCCAGTAGTATAGCCCGGCTACTGAAGACCGGGGAGCTGTTTTTT.

The rearrangement links TRBV4-1 to TRBJ2-1; a possible D gene is TRBD2 (6 bases). CDR3 length: 14 amino acids. Germline V lookup: CDR1 MGHRA, CDR2 YSYEKL. The V gene lost 0 bases and the J gene lost 10 bases, with 13 bases spanning the gap. CDR3 sequence: CASSQEGGFGEQFF. The CDR3 DNA sequence: TGCGCCAGCAGCCAAGAAGGAGGGTTTGGGGAGCAGTTCTTC.

The rearrangement links TRBV5-1 to TRBJ2-3; weak D call: TRBD2 (6 bases). CDR3 length: 14 amino acids. CDR1 SGHRS and CDR2 YFSETQ come from the germline V gene. V dropped 3 bases and J dropped 2 bases, with 10 bases sitting between them. The CDR3 DNA follows: TGCGCCAGCAGCTACCGGGACTCCACAGATACGCAGTATTTT. Protein sequence: CASSYRDSTDTQYF.

A remark on this clone: The sample contains more than one DNA sequence encoding this CDR3. The chain joins TRBV10-3 to TRBJ2-3; D uncertain. Germline assignment: CDR1 ENHRY and CDR2 SYGVKD. The CDR3 consists of 13 residues. Trimming removed 0 bases from V and 12 bases from J, with 13 bases in between. The CDR3 loop reads CAISESVAGAQYF. The CDR3 DNA is TGTGCCATCAGTGAGTCCGTGGCAGGAGCACAGTATTTT.